The clone carrying this T cell receptor beta chain showed up just a few times. What it binds is unknown. The sample is drawn from a study of T-cell reconstitution after alpha-beta-depleted transplantation in children. Unique molecular identifiers were used in preparing the TCRbeta library. TCRdb independently ran MiXCR on the PCR reads; one entry per CDR3 protein. The sample records some 310,000 distinct CDR3 sequences, around 20% being singletons. Study-level findings and limits: One year post-transplant, T-cell counts and diversity were largely derived from T cells produced anew. The study reportedly traced alpha-beta T cells about two months after transplant to several hundred expanded graft clones. Diversity of TCRbeta at day 60 was high in some patients, arising from surviving recipient T cells and thymic progenitors.

The TCR comes from a male patient younger than 18 who had a stem cell transplant for acute lymphoblastic leukemia, so the T cells may come from the graft donor. The sample consisted of PBMCs, mostly from graft donor cells, taken 180 days after TCRalphabeta/CD19-depleted stem cell transplant.

DNA of the CDR3: TGTGCCAGCAGCTTACCAGGGATTGAGGCCATGAACACTGAAGCTTTCTTT. It is translated as CASSLPGIEAMNTEAFF. V gene TRBV13 combines with J gene TRBJ1-1; a weak D match, TRBD1 (5 bases). Trimming removed 2 bases from V and 0 bases from J, with 16 bases in between. The germline V gene has CDR1 PRHDT and CDR2 FYEKMQ (reference sequence). This CDR3 spans 17 amino acids.